A single sample gave rise to the 2 T cell receptor beta chains below, sequenced in a study of CXCR3-negative and CXCR3-positive naive CD8 T cells. cDNA libraries for TRB were generated by 5' RACE incorporating UMI labels. TCRdb derives one entry per CDR3 protein from the 5' RACE reads, leaving out DNA. The table lists some 130,000 distinct CDR3 sequences. Sample: naive CXCR3- CD8+ T cells from blood. Subset reported: CD45RO-CCR7+CD27+CD95- naive CD8+ T cells lacking CXCR3 (TNR3-). These receptors were obtained from a human donor in good health. Some clones in this sample may be carry-over from other donors' samples.

This chain uses TRBV6-5 with TRBJ2-7; TCRdb reports TRBD1, a call that lacks DNA to check it against. The CDR3 spans 15 residues. CDR1 is MNHEY and CDR2 is SVGAGI in the germline V gene. CDR3 sequence: CASSYSGQGAYEQYF.

This rearrangement joins TRBV6-5 to TRBJ2-4; lacking DNA, the TRBD1 call made by TCRdb goes unchecked. The CDR3 sequence is 15 residues long. Germline V gene sequence: CDR1 MNHEY, CDR2 SVGAGI. This CDR3 reads CASSPGGLGKNIQYF.